The entry below describes one TCR beta chain. Original handling: Reference gene primer amplification in the assay estimated nucleated cell counts. Method: immunoSEQ multiplex PCR; TCRdb's copy keeps in-frame clones and lacks some. The V and J calls and clone size were taken over from that table, and D and trimming were inferred from the DNA. The profile shows 150,000 to 200,000 clones, 80% to 90% of them singletons. The ends lost 1 base at V and 9 bases at J; junction bases unmatched: 8. Per the germline V gene, CDR1 is LGHDT and CDR2 is YNNKEL (reference sequence). The CDR3 length is 15 residues. The data belong to a study of blood T cell repertoires in COVID-19. Background on the study: The study drew acute and convalescent COVID-19 samples from the United States, Italy and Spain. PBMCs, B-cell-depleted T cells, or T cells provided the cDNA or gDNA that made up the material.

The chain couples TRBV3-1 (or the pseudogene TRBV3-2) to TRBJ2-1; TRBD2 matches 8 bases. Sequences were obtained from peripheral blood. The sequence derives from a man aged 65 to 79 with active or convalescent COVID-19. CDR3 coding DNA: TGTGCCAGCAGCCAAGGGGTAGCGGGGCATGGTGAGCAGTTCTTC. Amino acid sequence: CASSQGVAGHGEQFF.